The clone carrying this T cell receptor (beta chain) was seen many times. What it binds is not known. The entry originates in a study of T cell repertoires in cytomegalovirus infection. Study-level points and caveats: The study found HLA-C-restricted CMV-specific TCR beta clonotypes dominating the ex vivo response.

The CDR3 consists of 16 residues. V lost 5 bases and J lost 4; bases outside the gene matches: 13. CDR1 is SGHTA, CDR2 FQGNSA, per germline. TCRdb re-called the reads through MiXCR, storing one row per CDR3 protein. The sample shows about 200,000 distinct CDR3 sequences, 8.5% to 10% of them seen only once. Specimen: PBMCs. This TCR came from a human donor in good health (CMV status not recorded). Some clones in this sample may be carry-over from other donors' samples. The V and J genes are TRBV7-2 and TRBJ2-7; 8 bases are shared with TRBD2. For the CDR3, the DNA is TGTGCCAGCAGCCTAACCCCGGGACTAGTATCATACGAGCAGTACTTC. Translating it yields CASSLTPGLVSYEQYF.